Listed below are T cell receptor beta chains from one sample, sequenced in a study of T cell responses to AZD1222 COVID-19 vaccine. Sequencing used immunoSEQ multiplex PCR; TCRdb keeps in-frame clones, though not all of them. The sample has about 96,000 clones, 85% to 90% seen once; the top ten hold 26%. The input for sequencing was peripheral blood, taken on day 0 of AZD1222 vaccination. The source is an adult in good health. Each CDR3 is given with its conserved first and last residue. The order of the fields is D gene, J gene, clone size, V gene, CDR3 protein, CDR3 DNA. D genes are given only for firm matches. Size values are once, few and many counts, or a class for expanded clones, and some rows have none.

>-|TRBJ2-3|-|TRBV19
CASSTEPDTQYF
TGTGCCAGTAGTACCGAACCAGATACGCAGTATTTT
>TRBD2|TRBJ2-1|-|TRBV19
CASSLPGGNEQFF
TGTGCCAGTAGTTTGCCGGGAGGAAATGAGCAGTTCTTC
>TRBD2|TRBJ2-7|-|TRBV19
CASRSREGTYEQYF
TGTGCCAGTAGGAGCCGGGAGGGGACCTACGAGCAGTACTTC
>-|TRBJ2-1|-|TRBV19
CASSEQGHLYEQFF
TGTGCCAGTAGTGAACAGGGCCATCTTTATGAGCAGTTCTTC
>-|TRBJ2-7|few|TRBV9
CASSPSGAYEQYF
TGTGCCAGCAGCCCCAGTGGCGCCTACGAGCAGTACTTC
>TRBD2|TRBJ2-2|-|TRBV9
CASSVDSGRAGGELFF
TGTGCCAGCAGCGTAGATAGCGGGAGGGCCGGCGGGGAGCTGTTTTTT
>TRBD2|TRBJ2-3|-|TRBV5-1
CASSVAGTSGPGGDTQYF
TGCGCCAGCAGCGTCGCCGGGACTAGCGGCCCTGGGGGAGATACGCAGTATTTT
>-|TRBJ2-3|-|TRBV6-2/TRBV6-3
CASSYPDYPDTQYF
TGTGCCAGCAGTTATCCTGACTACCCAGATACGCAGTATTTT
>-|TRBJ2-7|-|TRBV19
CASSDQLYEQYF
TGTGCCAGTAGCGACCAGCTCTACGAGCAGTACTTC
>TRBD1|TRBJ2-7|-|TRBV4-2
CASSQEATWLGTERGEQYF
TGTGCCAGCAGCCAAGAAGCGACGTGGCTAGGGACAGAAAGAGGCGAGCAGTACTTC
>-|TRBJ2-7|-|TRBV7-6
CASSLAVPYEQYF
TGTGCCAGCAGCTTGGCAGTTCCCTACGAGCAGTACTTC
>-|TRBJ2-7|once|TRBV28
CASSPQGLEQYF
TGTGCCAGCAGCCCCCAGGGTCTCGAGCAGTACTTC
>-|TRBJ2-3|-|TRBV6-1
CASSEFREAQGTDTQYF
TGTGCCAGCAGTGAATTCCGGGAGGCCCAGGGGACAGATACGCAGTATTTT
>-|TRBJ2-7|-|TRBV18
CASSPPSREQYF
TGTGCCAGCTCACCACCGTCGCGCGAGCAGTACTTC
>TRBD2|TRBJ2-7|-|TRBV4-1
CASSHGGLAGRKSYEQYF
TGCGCCAGCAGCCACGGGGGACTAGCGGGACGGAAAAGCTACGAGCAGTACTTC
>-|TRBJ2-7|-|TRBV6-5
CASSPTWGHRYEQYF
TGTGCCAGCAGTCCTACTTGGGGACACCGCTACGAGCAGTACTTC
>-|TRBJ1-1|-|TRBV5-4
CASSRWGSDTEAFF
TGTGCCAGCAGCCGATGGGGCTCCGACACTGAAGCTTTCTTT
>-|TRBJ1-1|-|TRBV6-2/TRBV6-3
CASSFGTPNTEAFF
TGTGCCAGCAGTTTCGGGACACCGAACACTGAAGCTTTCTTT
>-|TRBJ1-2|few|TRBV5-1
CASSPGGAGAKVYGYTF
TGCGCCAGCAGCCCCGGGGGGGCAGGGGCCAAGGTCTATGGCTACACCTTC
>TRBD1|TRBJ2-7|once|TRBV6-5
CASSYSRQGTYEQYF
TGTGCCAGCAGTTACTCGAGACAGGGCACCTACGAGCAGTACTTC
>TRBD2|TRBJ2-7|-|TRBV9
CASSVGTSGSSYEQYF
TGTGCCAGCAGCGTTGGGACTAGCGGGAGCTCCTACGAGCAGTACTTC
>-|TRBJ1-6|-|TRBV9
CASSTARQRTSPLHF
TGTGCCAGCAGCACAGCCAGACAGCGGACTTCACCCCTCCACTTT
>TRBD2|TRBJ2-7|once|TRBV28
CASSLWAGGPDEQYF
TGTGCCAGCAGTCTCTGGGCGGGAGGGCCGGACGAGCAGTACTTC
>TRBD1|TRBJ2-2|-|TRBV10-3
CAISRTGNTGELFF
TGTGCCATCAGTAGGACAGGGAACACCGGGGAGCTGTTTTTT
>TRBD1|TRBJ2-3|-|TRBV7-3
CASSLTQGQGTDTQYF
TGTGCCAGCAGCTTAACGCAGGGACAGGGCACAGATACGCAGTATTTT
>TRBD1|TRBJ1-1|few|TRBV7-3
CASSPGTGLNTEAFF
TGTGCCAGCAGCCCAGGGACAGGCCTGAACACTGAAGCTTTCTTT
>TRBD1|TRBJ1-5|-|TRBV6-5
CASSYTGQVNQPQHF
TGTGCCAGCAGTTACACGGGACAGGTAAATCAGCCCCAGCATTTT
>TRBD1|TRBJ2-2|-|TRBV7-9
CASSPDRGTTGELFF
TGTGCCAGCAGCCCCGACAGGGGGACCACCGGGGAGCTGTTTTTT
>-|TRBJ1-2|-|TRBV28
CASSFGYGYTF
TGTGCCAGCAGTTTTGGCTATGGCTACACCTTC
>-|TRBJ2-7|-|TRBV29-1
CSVEEQGDEQYF
TGCAGCGTTGAAGAACAGGGTGACGAGCAGTACTTC
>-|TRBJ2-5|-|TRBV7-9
CASSFGGSVDQYF
TGTGCCAGCAGCTTTGGTGGATCCGTGGACCAGTACTTC
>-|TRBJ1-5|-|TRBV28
CASSSGPGPQHF
TGTGCCAGCAGCTCCGGGCCCGGGCCCCAGCATTTT
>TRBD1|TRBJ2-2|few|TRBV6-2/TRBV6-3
CASSRGTGRTGELFF
TGTGCCAGCAGTAGAGGGACAGGTCGGACCGGGGAGCTGTTTTTT
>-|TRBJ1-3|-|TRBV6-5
CASSARPASGNTIYF
TGTGCCAGCTCCGCTCGGCCGGCCTCTGGAAACACCATATATTTT
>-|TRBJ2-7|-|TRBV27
CASSPGNF
TGTGCCAGCAGCCCTGGGAATTTC
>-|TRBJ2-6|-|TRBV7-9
CASSLEGFPGANVLTF
TGTGCCAGCAGCTTAGAGGGGTTCCCTGGGGCCAACGTCCTGACTTTC
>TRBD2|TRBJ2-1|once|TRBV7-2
CASSLASGNAYNEQFF
TGTGCCAGCAGCTTAGCGAGCGGGAACGCCTACAATGAGCAGTTCTTC
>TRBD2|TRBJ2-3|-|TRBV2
CASSGWLAGALADTQYF
TGTGCCAGCAGTGGCTGGCTAGCGGGAGCATTGGCAGATACGCAGTATTTT
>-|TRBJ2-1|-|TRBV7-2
CASSLVQGDEQFF
TGTGCCAGCAGCTTAGTCCAAGGCGATGAGCAGTTCTTC
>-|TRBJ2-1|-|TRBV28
CASSLRGSSYNEQFF
TGTGCCAGCAGTTTAAGAGGTAGCTCCTACAATGAGCAGTTCTTC
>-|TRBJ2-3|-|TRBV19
CASSISPPAADTQYF
TGTGCCAGTAGTATCTCTCCCCCGGCGGCAGATACGCAGTATTTT
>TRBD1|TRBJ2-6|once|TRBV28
CASSLRQGAKAGANVLTF
TGTGCCAGCAGTTTACGGCAGGGGGCTAAGGCTGGGGCCAACGTCCTGACTTTC
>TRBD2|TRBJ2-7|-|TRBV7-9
CASSLKASGYEQYF
TGTGCCAGCAGCTTAAAGGCTAGCGGCTACGAGCAGTACTTC
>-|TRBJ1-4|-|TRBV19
CASSISRAGENEKLFF
TGTGCCAGTAGTATATCTCGGGCAGGCGAGAATGAAAAACTGTTTTTT
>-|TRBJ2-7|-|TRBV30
CAWSVAYEQYF
TGTGCCTGGAGTGTAGCGTACGAGCAGTACTTC
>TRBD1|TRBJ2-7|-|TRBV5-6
CASRGRDRVSYEQYF
TGTGCCAGCAGAGGACGGGACAGGGTCTCCTACGAGCAGTACTTC
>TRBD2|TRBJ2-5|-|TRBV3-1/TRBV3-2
CASSSEAPLAGGTETQYF
TGTGCCAGCAGCTCGGAGGCCCCTTTAGCGGGAGGCACAGAGACCCAGTACTTC
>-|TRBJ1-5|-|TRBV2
CASSEQGSNQPQHF
TGTGCCAGCAGTGAACAGGGTAGCAATCAGCCCCAGCATTTT
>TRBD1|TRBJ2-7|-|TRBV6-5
CATKDRVSNEQYF
TGTGCCACTAAGGACAGGGTATCGAACGAGCAGTACTTC
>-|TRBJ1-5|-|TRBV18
CASSPARQSDQPQHF
TGTGCCAGCTCACCAGCCAGGCAAAGCGATCAGCCCCAGCATTTT
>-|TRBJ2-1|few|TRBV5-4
CASSGGSPSYNEQFF
TGTGCCAGCAGCGGGGGGTCCCCCTCCTACAATGAGCAGTTCTTC
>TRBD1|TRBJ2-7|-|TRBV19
CASSPETGVVSEQYF
TGTGCCAGTAGTCCCGAGACAGGGGTCGTCAGCGAGCAGTACTTC
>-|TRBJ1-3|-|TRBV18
CASSPSGGPAGNTIYF
TGTGCCAGCTCTCCCAGCGGGGGCCCCGCTGGAAACACCATATATTTT
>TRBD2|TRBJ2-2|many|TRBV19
CASIGTSGDTGELFF
TGTGCCAGTATCGGGACTAGCGGGGACACCGGGGAGCTGTTTTTT
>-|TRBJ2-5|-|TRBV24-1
CATSGTHQETQYF
TGTGCCACCTCCGGGACACACCAAGAGACCCAGTACTTC
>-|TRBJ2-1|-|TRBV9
CASSVGDGKSYNEQFF
TGTGCCAGCAGCGTAGGAGACGGAAAGTCCTACAATGAGCAGTTCTTC
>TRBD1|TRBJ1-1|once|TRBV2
CASSTKSGGTEAFF
TGTGCCAGCAGTACCAAATCAGGGGGCACTGAAGCTTTCTTT
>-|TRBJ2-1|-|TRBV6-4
CASSDSPGRRHEQFF
TGTGCCAGCAGTGACTCCCCGGGTCGCCGCCATGAGCAGTTCTTC
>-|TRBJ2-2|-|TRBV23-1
CASSRREIASAPVTGELFF
TGCGCCAGCAGTCGGAGGGAGATAGCTAGCGCCCCCGTCACCGGGGAGCTGTTTTTT
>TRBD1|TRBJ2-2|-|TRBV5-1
CASSSTGTANTGELFF
TGCGCCAGCAGCTCGACAGGGACAGCGAACACCGGGGAGCTGTTTTTT